This TCR beta chain was observed in a study of shared clonotypes between healthy human individuals. The germline gives CDR1 LGHNA, CDR2 YNFKEQ. Trimming cost V 1 base and J 0 bases; bases outside gene matches: 13. This CDR3 is 19 amino acids long. Execution of the assay was at deep level. The input for sorted-subset replicate PCRs was 200 ng DNA, approximately 30,000 T cell genomes. Measured with immunoSEQ multiplex PCR; TCRdb has only the in-frame clones, and not every one. The sample includes under 2,500,000 clones, about 94% of them seen just once. Regarding this clone: Its antigen is undetermined.

Study results and limitations: Sampling covered nothing but blood. Tissue TCR repertoires likely differ from those found in blood.

The sequenced sample consisted of naive CD4+ T cells sorted from blood. Subset noted: CD45RA+ positively selected. The chain employs TRBV4-2 and TRBJ2-5; 8 bases map to TRBD2. The TCR sequence derives from a man between 18 and 29 years old in good health. The CDR3 here is CASSQGVGLAGAYQETQYF. The CDR3 bases are TGTGCCAGCAGCCAAGGGGTTGGGCTAGCGGGTGCCTACCAAGAGACCCAGTACTTC.